Each of the 10 T cell receptor beta chains below was sequenced from the same sample in a study of STAT3 mutations in large granular lymphocyte leukemia. Study-wide points: Every T-cell large granular lymphocyte leukemia patient had at least one immunodominant TCR beta clonotype.

Method: immunoSEQ multiplex PCR; TCRdb's copy keeps in-frame clones and lacks some. The repertoire holds 30,000 to 45,000 clones, with about 88% as singletons. No cognate antigen is known for these TCRs. Sequenced: PBMCs. The source of these receptors is a human donor with T large granular lymphocyte leukemia. Some clones in this sample may be carry-over from other donors' samples.

The J gene is TRBJ2-3, the V gene TRBV28; D is unresolved. Germline CDR1 MDHEN, CDR2 SYDVKM. The CDR3 runs 15 residues. Trimming took 2 bases from V and 0 from J, leaving 9 bases between them. In nucleotides, the CDR3 is TGTGCCAGCAGTTTAAGAATTCCTAGCACAGATACGCAGTATTTT. This translates into CASSLRIPSTDTQYF.

The chain employs TRBV7-9 and TRBJ2-7; 8 bases are shared with TRBD1. In germline, CDR1 is SEHNR, CDR2 FQNEAQ (reference sequence). The length of the CDR3 is 16 residues. With V trimmed by 4 bases and J by 3 bases, 11 bases remained unmatched. DNA for the CDR3: TGTGCCAGCAGCTCAATCCGGACAGGGAACCACTACGAGCAGTACTTC. Residues: CASSSIRTGNHYEQYF.

The genes are TRBV27 and TRBJ2-2, with D perhaps given as TRBD1 or TRBD2 (5 bases each). Germline values: CDR1 MNHEY, CDR2 SMNVEV (reference sequence). V was clipped by 8 bases and J by 0 bases, with 13 bases between them. The CDR3 consists of 15 residues. As DNA, the CDR3 is TGTGCCAGCGTCAGGGACGCGGCGAACACCGGGGAGCTGTTTTTT. Protein sequence: CASVRDAANTGELFF.

This clone turned up a few times. The V and J genes are TRBV7-9 and TRBJ2-5; D is uncertain. V was trimmed by 5 bases and J by 2 bases, leaving 18 bases between them. Germline V gene data show CDR1 as SEHNR and CDR2 as FQNEAQ (reference sequence). The CDR3 covers 16 residues. CDR3 sequence: CASSEARTREQETQYF. CDR3 nucleotide sequence: TGTGCCAGCAGCGAAGCACGGACCCGAGAGCAAGAGACCCAGTACTTC.

The chain carries TRBV4-1 and TRBJ1-6; 7 bases line up with TRBD1. Germline loops: CDR1 MGHRA, CDR2 YSYEKL. V gave up 3 bases and J gave up 10 bases; unmatched junction bases: 12. The CDR3 extends over 16 amino acids. DNA for the CDR3: TGCGCCAGCAGCCAGCCAAACAGGGGAACGGGATCACCCCTCCACTTT. This encodes CASSQPNRGTGSPLHF.

The chain recombines TRBV5-1 with TRBJ1-1; the D gene is possibly TRBD1 (5 bases). Germline CDR1 reads SGHRS; CDR2 reads YFSETQ. The ends were cut back, 4 bases at V and 1 base at J, with 14 bases in the middle. The CDR3 is 15 residues long. CDR3 bases: TGCGCCAGCAGCCTCCGTTGGGGGGGGAACACTGAAGCTTTCTTT. Its protein product is CASSLRWGGNTEAFF. The entire variable domain, with the rest obtained from reference TRBV5-1 and TRBJ1-1, is as follows: KAGVTQTPRYLIKTRGQQVTLSCSPISGHRSVSWYQQTPGQGLQFLFEYFSETQRNKGNFPGRFSGRQFSNSRSEMNVSTLELGDSALYLCASSLRWGGNTEAFFGQGTRLTVV.

This clone was seen once. The chain has TRBV5-4 and TRBJ1-1; TRBD1 matches at 8 bases. CDR3 length: 15 residues. CDR1 SGHNT and CDR2 YYREEE come from the germline V gene (reference sequence). J lost 4 bases, V lost 2 bases, and 7 bases had no gene match. DNA for the CDR3: TGTGCCAGCAGCTTCCCTTACAGGGGGACCACTGAAGCTTTCTTT. This translates into CASSFPYRGTTEAFF.

This chain connects TRBV6-6 to TRBJ1-5, with unresolved D. Trimming stripped 2 bases from V and 7 bases from J, with 6 bases between. The germline V gene has CDR1 MNHNY and CDR2 SVGAGI (reference sequence). The CDR3 totals 12 residues. The CDR3 DNA is TGTGCCAGCAGTTACGGTGGGCAGCCCCAGCATTTT. Its translation is CASSYGGQPQHF.

This clone was seen just once. The chain couples TRBV6-1 to TRBJ1-5, with 7 bases identical to TRBD1. The CDR3 consists of 13 residues. Germline loops: CDR1 MNHNS, CDR2 SASEGT. The junction had 6 bases not matched to a gene; V was cut back by 6 bases and J by 7 bases. The CDR3 loop reads CASRDRRAQPQHF. The CDR3 DNA follows: TGTGCCAGCAGGGACAGGAGAGCCCAGCCCCAGCATTTT.

The chain uses TRBV5-1 and TRBJ2-3, with D tentatively TRBD2 (5 bases). This CDR3 has 14 amino acids. The germline CDR1 and CDR2 sequences are SGHRS and YFSETQ. Trimming stripped 0 bases from V and 4 bases from J, with 9 bases between. The CDR3 here is CASSLGLGADTQYF. CDR3 nucleotides: TGCGCCAGCAGCTTGGGGCTGGGAGCAGATACGCAGTATTTT. Based on the CDR3 plus reference TRBV5-1 and TRBJ2-3, the full variable domain is KAGVTQTPRYLIKTRGQQVTLSCSPISGHRSVSWYQQTPGQGLQFLFEYFSETQRNKGNFPGRFSGRQFSNSRSEMNVSTLELGDSALYLCASSLGLGADTQYFGPGTRLTVL.